Listed below are T cell receptor beta chains from one sample, sequenced in a study of response to subunit inactivated influenza vaccine. MiXCR, run by TCRdb on the RT-PCR reads, gives a single entry per CDR3 protein. The table includes around 200,000 distinct CDR3 sequences, 7.5% to 10% detected once. The sample here was non-naive T cells sorted from PBMCs, taken on the day of vaccination. The origin of the receptors is a man aged 50 to 60 who received an inactivated influenza vaccine. CDR3s include the opening cysteine and the closing phenylalanine or tryptophan. The order of the fields is J gene, D gene, V gene, clone size, CDR3 protein, CDR3 DNA. D genes are given only for firm matches. The size of a clone is reported for some rows only, either as once, few or many, or as a class for expanded clones.

TRBJ2-2	-	TRBV30	-	CAWSVRESGELFF	TGTGCCTGGAGTGTACGTGAGAGCGGGGAGCTGTTTTTT
TRBJ2-4	-	TRBV7-9	-	CASRNRADIQYF	TGTGCCAGCAGAAACAGGGCGGACATTCAGTACTTC
TRBJ2-7	TRBD2	TRBV11-2	-	CASSLSSGAYEQYF	TGTGCCAGCAGCTTGAGTAGCGGGGCCTACGAGCAGTACTTC
TRBJ2-5	-	TRBV7-8	-	CASSLRSQETQYF	TGTGCCAGCAGCTTACGGAGCCAAGAGACCCAGTACTTC
TRBJ1-2	TRBD1	TRBV12-3/TRBV12-4	many	CASSPGTGGSYGYTF	TGTGCCAGCAGCCCAGGGACAGGAGGCAGCTATGGCTACACCTTC
TRBJ2-2	-	TRBV4-2	many	CASSQDRAGELFF	TGTGCCAGCAGCCAAGACAGGGCCGGGGAGCTGTTTTTT
TRBJ1-5	TRBD1	TRBV12-3/TRBV12-4	few	CASSRGGREGNQPQHF	TGTGCCAGCAGTCGAGGGGGCAGGGAGGGCAATCAGCCCCAGCATTTT
TRBJ2-7	-	TRBV6-2/TRBV6-3	-	CASSRLQGYEQYF	TGTGCCAGCAGTCGACTGCAGGGATACGAGCAGTACTTC
TRBJ2-5	-	TRBV3-1	-	CASSQGGGRETQYF	TGTGCCAGCAGCCAAGGTGGGGGACGGGAGACCCAGTACTTC
TRBJ2-5	TRBD2	TRBV11-1	-	CASSLAGLAGSYQETQYF	TGTGCCAGCAGCTTAGCGGGACTAGCGGGGAGCTACCAAGAGACCCAGTACTTC
TRBJ2-3	TRBD2	TRBV5-1	many	CASSLVSSGSTDTQYF	TGCGCCAGCAGCTTGGTTTCTAGCGGGAGCACAGATACGCAGTATTTT
TRBJ1-4	-	TRBV15	few	CATSRIQARNEKLFF	TGTGCCACCAGCAGGATACAGGCGCGAAATGAAAAACTGTTTTTT
TRBJ2-3	-	TRBV5-1	-	CASSLQGMGTDTQYF	TGCGCCAGCAGCTTGCAGGGCATGGGCACAGATACGCAGTATTTT
TRBJ2-7	-	TRBV7-2	few	CASSDGGYYEQYF	TGTGCCAGCAGCGATGGGGGATATTACGAGCAGTACTTC
TRBJ1-4	TRBD1	TRBV28	-	CASRPTGEKANEKLFF	TGTGCCAGCAGACCGACAGGGGAGAAGGCTAATGAAAAACTGTTTTTT
TRBJ2-1	-	TRBV11-3	-	CASSSDGDKQFF	TGTGCCAGCAGCTCCGACGGGGACAAGCAGTTCTTC
TRBJ2-1	TRBD1	TRBV6-2/TRBV6-3	many	CASSDRGPTYNEQFF	TGTGCCAGCAGCGACAGGGGCCCCACCTACAATGAGCAGTTCTTC
TRBJ2-2	-	TRBV4-1	few	CASSRLHGGDTGELFF	TGCGCCAGCAGCCGCCTCCACGGCGGGGATACCGGGGAGCTGTTTTTT
TRBJ1-2	-	TRBV4-1	-	CASSQEYTLNYGYTF	TGCGCCAGCAGCCAAGAGTACACTCTTAACTATGGCTACACCTTC